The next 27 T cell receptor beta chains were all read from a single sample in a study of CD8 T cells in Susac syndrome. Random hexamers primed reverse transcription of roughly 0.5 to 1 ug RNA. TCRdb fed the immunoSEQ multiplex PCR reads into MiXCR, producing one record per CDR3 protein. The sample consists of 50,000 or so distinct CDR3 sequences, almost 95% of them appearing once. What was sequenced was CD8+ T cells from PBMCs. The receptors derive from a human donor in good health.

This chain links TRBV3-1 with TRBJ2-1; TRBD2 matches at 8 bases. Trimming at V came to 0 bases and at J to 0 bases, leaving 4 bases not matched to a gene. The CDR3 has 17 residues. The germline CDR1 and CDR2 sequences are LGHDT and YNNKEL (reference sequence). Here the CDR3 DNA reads TGTGCCAGCAGCCAAGAATTACTAGCGGACTCCTACAATGAGCAGTTCTTC. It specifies CASSQELLADSYNEQFF.

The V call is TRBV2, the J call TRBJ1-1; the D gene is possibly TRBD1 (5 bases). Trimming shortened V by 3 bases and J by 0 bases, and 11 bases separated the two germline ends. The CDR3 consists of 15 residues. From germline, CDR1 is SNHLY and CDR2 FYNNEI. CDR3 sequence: CASSEKGRLNTEAFF. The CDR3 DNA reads TGTGCCAGCAGTGAGAAGGGGCGGCTGAACACTGAAGCTTTCTTT.

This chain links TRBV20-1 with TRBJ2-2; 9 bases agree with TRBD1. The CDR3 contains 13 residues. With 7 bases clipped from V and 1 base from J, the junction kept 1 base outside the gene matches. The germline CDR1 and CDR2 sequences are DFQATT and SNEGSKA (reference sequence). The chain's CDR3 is CSGTGENTGELFF. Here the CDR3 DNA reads TGCAGTGGGACAGGGGAGAACACCGGGGAGCTGTTTTTT.

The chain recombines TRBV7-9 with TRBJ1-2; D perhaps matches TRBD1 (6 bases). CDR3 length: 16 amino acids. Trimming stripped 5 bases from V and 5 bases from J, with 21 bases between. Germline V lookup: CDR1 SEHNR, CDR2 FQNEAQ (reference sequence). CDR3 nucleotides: TGTGCCAGCAGCCTAGTTTTGGGGGGCCCCGGATATGGCTACACCTTC. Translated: CASSLVLGGPGYGYTF.

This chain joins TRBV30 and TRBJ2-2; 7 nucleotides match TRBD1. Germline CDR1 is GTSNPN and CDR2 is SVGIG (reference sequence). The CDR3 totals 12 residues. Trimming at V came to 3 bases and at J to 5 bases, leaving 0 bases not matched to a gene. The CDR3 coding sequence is TGTGCCTGGAGACAGGGGACCGGGGAGCTGTTTTTT. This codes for CAWRQGTGELFF.

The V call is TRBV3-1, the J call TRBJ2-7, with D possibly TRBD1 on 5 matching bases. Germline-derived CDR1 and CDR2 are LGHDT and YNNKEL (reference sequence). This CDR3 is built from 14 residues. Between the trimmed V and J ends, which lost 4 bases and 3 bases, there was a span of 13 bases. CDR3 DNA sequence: TGTGCCAGCAGCCCAACAGGAGCCAGCTACGAGCAGTACTTC. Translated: CASSPTGASYEQYF.

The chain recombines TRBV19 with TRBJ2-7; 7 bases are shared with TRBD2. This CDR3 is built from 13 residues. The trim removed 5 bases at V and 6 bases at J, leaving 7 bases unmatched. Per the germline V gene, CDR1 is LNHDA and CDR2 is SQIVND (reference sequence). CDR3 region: CASSASGLGEQYF. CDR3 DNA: TGTGCCAGTAGTGCCTCCGGACTAGGCGAGCAGTACTTC.

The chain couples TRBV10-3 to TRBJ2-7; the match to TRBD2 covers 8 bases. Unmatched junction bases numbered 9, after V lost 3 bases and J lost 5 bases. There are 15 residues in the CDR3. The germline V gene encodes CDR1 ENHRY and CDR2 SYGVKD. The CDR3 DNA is TGTGCCATCAGTGATCTCGGACCCGGGGGGGACGAGCAGTACTTC. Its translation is CAISDLGPGGDEQYF.

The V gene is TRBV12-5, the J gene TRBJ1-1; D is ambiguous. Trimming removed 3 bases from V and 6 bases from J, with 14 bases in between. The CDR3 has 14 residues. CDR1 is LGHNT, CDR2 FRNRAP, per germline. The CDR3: CASGFFGEGSEAFF. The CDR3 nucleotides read TGTGCTAGTGGTTTTTTCGGGGAAGGGTCTGAAGCTTTCTTT.

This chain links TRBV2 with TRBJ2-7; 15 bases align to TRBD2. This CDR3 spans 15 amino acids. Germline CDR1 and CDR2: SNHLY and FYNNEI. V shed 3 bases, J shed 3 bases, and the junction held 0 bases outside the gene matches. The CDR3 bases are TGTGCCAGCAGTGAGGGACTAGCGGGAGGCTACGAGCAGTACTTC. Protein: CASSEGLAGGYEQYF.

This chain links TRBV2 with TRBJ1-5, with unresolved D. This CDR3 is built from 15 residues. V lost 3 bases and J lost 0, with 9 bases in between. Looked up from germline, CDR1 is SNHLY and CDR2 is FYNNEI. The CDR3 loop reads CASSDPGNSNQPQHF. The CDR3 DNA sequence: TGTGCCAGCAGTGACCCCGGGAATAGCAATCAGCCCCAGCATTTT.

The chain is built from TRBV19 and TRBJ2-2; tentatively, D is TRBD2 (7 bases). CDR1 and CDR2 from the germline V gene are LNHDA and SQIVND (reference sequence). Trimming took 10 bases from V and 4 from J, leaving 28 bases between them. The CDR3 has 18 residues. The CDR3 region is CATPRGDTLPASTGELFF. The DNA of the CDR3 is TGTGCCACTCCCCGGGGGGACACCCTCCCTGCGAGCACCGGGGAGCTGTTTTTT. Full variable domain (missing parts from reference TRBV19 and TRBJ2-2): DGGITQSPKYLFRKEGQNVTLSCEQNLNHDAMYWYRQDPGQGLRLIYYSQIVNDFQKGDIAEGYSVSREKKESFPLTVTSAQKNPTAFYLCATPRGDTLPASTGELFFGEGSRLTVL.

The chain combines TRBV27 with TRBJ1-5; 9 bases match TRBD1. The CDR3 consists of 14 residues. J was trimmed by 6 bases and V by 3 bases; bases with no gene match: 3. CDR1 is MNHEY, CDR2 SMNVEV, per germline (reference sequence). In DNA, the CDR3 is TGTGCCAGCAGTTTCTCGACAGGGGGTCAGCCCCAGCATTTT. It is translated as CASSFSTGGQPQHF.

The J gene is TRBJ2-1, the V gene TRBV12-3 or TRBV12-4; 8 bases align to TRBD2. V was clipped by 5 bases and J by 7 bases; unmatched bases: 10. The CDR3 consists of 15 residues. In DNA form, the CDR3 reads TGTGCCAGCAGTCCCCTCGGCGCGGGAGGAAATGAGCAGTTCTTC. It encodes CASSPLGAGGNEQFF.

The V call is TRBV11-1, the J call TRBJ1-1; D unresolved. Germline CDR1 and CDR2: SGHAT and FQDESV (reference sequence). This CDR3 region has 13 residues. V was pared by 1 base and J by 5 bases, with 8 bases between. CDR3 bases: TGTGCCAGCAGCTTAGTTGGGGATACTGAAGCTTTCTTT. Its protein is CASSLVGDTEAFF.

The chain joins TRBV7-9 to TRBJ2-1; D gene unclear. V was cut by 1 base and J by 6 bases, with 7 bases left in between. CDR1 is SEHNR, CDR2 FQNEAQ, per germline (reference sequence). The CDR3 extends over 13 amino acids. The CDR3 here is CASSLDNGNEQFF. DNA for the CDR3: TGTGCCAGCAGCTTAGATAACGGCAATGAGCAGTTCTTC.

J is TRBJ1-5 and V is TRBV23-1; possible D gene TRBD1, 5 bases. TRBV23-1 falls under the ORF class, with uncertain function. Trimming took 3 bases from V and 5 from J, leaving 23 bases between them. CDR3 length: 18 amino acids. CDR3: CASSQGVERGISDQPQHF. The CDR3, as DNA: TGCGCCAGCAGTCAGGGGGTAGAAAGGGGCATCTCGGATCAGCCCCAGCATTTT.

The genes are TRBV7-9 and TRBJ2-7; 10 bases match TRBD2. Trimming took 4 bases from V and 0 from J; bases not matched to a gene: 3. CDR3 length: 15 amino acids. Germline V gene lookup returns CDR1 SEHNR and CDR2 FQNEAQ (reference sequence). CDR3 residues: CASSYLAGGSYEQYF. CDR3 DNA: TGTGCCAGCAGCTATTTAGCGGGAGGCTCCTACGAGCAGTACTTC.

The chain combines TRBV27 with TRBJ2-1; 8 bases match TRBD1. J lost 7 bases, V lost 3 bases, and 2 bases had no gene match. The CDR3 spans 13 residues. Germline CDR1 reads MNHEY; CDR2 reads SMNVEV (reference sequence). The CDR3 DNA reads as TGTGCCAGCAGTTTGACAGGGGCTAATGAGCAGTTCTTC. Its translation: CASSLTGANEQFF.

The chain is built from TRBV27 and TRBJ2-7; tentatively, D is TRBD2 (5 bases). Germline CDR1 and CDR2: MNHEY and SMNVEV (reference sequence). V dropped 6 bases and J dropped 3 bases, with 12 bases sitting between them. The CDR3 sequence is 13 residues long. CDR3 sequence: CASSERGFYEQYF. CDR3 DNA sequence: TGTGCCAGCAGCGAACGGGGATTCTACGAGCAGTACTTC.

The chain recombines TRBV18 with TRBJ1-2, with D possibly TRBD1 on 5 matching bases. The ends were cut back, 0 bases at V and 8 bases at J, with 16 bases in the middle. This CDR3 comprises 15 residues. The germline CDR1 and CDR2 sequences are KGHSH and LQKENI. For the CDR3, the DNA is TGTGCCAGCTCACCACCCACAGGTCCCTATGGAGGCTACACCTTC. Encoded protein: CASSPPTGPYGGYTF.

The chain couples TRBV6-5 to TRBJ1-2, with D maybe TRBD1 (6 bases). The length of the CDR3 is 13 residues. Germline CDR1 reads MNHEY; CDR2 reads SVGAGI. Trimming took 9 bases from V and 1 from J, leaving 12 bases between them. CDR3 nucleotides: TGTGCCAGTGCGGCGGACAGTAACTATGGCTACACCTTC. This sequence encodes CASAADSNYGYTF.

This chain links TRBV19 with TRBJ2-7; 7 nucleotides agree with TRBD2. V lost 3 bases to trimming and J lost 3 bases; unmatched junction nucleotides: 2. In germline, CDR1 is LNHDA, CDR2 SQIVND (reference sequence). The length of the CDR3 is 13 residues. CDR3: CASSIGGGYEQYF. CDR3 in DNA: TGTGCCAGTAGTATCGGCGGGGGCTACGAGCAGTACTTC.

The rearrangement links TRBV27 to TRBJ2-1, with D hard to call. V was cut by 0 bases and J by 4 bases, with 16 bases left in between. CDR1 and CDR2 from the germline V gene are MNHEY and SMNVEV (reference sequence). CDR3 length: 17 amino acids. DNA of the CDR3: TGTGCCAGCAGTTTATCGAGTTCAGCCAGAAAATACAATGAGCAGTTCTTC. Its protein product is CASSLSSSARKYNEQFF.

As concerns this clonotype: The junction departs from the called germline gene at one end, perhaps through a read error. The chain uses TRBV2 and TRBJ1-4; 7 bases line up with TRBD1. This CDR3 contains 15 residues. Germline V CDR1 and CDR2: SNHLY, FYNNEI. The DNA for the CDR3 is TGTGGCAGCAGTGATCGGACAGGCCATGCGGAAAAACTGTTTTTT. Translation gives CGSSDRTGHAEKLFF. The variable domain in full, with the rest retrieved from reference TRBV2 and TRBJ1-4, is EPEVTQTPSHQVTQMGQEVILRCVPISNHLYFYWYRQILGQKVEFLVSFYNNEISEKSEIFDDQFSVERPDGSNFTLKIRSTKLEDSAMYFCGSSDRTGHAEKLFFGSGTQLSVL.

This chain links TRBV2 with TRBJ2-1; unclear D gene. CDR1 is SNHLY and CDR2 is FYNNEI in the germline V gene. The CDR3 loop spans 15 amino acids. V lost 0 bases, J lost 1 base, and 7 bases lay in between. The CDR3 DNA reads TGTGCCAGCAGTGAAGCGAGTGCTTCCTACAATGAGCAGTTCTTC. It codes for CASSEASASYNEQFF.

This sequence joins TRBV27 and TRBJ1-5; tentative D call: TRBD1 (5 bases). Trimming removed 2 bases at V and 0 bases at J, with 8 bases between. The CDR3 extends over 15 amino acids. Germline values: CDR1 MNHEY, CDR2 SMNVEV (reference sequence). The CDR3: CASSLQGYSNQPQHF. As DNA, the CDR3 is TGTGCCAGCAGTTTACAGGGCTATAGCAATCAGCCCCAGCATTTT.